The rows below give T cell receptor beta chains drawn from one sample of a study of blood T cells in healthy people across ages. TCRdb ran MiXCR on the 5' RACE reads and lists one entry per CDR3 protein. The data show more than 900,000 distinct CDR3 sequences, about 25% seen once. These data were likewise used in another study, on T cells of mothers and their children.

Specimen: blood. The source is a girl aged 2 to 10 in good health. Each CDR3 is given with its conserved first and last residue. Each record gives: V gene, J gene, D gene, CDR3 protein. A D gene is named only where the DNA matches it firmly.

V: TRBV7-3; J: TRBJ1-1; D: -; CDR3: CASSLNHEAFF
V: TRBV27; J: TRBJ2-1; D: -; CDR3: CASSFHSGGLLYHEQFF
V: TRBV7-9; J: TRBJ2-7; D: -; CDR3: CASSLGDKPYEQYF
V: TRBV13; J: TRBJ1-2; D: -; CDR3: CASSPREGIGYTF
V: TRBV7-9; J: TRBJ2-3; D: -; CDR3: CASSFTQTDTQYF
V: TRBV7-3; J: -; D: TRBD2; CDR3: CASSLRAGGDEQFF
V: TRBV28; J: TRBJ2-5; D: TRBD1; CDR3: CASSSTGETEETQYF
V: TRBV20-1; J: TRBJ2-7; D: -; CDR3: CSAWERYEQYF
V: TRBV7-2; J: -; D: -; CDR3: CASSLVSLEDYAEQYF
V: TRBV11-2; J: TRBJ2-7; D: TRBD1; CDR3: CASSSWTGLNYEQYF
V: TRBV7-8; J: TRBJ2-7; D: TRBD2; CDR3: CASSPYSGGLYEQYF
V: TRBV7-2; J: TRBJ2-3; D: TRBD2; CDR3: CASSLASGGDPQYF
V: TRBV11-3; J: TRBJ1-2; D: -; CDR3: CASSLDPSNYGYTF
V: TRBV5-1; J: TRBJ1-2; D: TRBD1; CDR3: CASSLAGDSGYGYTF
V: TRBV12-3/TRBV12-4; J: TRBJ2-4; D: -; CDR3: CASSLSGENIQYF
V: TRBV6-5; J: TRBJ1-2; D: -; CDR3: CASSRDRGYGYTF
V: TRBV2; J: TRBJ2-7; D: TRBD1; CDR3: CASSGDRTSNEQYF
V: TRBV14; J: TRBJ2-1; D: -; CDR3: CASSQVADQYNEQFF
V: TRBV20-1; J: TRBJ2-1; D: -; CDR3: CSARDSWRDGDEQFF
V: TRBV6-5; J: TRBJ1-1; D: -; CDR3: CASSYSGGGNTEAFF
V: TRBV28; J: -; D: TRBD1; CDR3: CASRHGQGAGEQYF
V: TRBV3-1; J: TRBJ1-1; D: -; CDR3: CASSQEAIPDTEAFF
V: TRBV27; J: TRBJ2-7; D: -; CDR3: CASSLGGGTYKLYEQYF
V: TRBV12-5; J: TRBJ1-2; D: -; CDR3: CASGLGGDDGYTF
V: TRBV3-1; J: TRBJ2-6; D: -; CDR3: CASSQGSRQGRLYNVLTF
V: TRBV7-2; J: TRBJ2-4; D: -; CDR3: CASSYRGITDIQYF
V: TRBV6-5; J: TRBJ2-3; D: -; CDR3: CASRSGDTQYF
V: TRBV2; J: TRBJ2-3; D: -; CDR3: CASSEVRDGTQYF
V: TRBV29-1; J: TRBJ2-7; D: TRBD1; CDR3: CSVEGEPDRDYEQYF
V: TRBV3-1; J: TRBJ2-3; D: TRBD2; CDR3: CASSRHPGLAGRDTQYF
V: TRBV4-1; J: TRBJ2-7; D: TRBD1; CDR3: CASSQVTGQGVYGEQYF
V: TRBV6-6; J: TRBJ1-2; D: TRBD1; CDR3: CASSRTGTDYGYTF